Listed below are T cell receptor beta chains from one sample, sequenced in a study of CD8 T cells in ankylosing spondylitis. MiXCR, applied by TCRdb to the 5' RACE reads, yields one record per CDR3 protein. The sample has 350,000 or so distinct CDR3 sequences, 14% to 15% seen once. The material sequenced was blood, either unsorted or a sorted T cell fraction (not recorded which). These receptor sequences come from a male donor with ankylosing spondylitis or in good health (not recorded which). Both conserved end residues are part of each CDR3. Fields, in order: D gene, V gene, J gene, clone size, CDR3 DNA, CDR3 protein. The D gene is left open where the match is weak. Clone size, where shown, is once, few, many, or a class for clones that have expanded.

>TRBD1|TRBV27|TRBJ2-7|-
TGTGCCAGCAGTTTTGGGTACAGGGGCATATCCGAGCAGTACTTC
CASSFGYRGISEQYF
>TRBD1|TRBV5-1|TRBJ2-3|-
TGCGCCAGCAGCCTGCGACAGGGAGAAACAGATACGCAGTATTTT
CASSLRQGETDTQYF
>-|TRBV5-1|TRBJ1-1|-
TGCGCCAGCAGCTTGGCTACAGCGAACACTGAAGCTTTCTTT
CASSLATANTEAFF
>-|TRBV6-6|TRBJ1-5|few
TGTGCCAGCAAAGAGGGAGATCAGCCCCAGCATTTT
CASKEGDQPQHF
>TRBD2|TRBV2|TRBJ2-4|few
TGTGCCAGCAGTTCCTGGGGACTAGCCGAAAACATTCAGTACTTC
CASSSWGLAENIQYF
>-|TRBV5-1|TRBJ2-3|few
TGCGCCAGCAGCTTCCTTGGAATCCGGGGAACAGATACGCAGTATTTT
CASSFLGIRGTDTQYF
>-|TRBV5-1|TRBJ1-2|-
TGCGCCAGCAGACAGGGCGGCGGCTACACCTTC
CASRQGGGYTF
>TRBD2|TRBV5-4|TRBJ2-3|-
TGTGCCAGCAGCTTGGCCCTAGCGGGGGCGTTCACAGATACGCAGTATTTT
CASSLALAGAFTDTQYF
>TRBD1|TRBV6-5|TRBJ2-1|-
TGTGCCAGCAGTTACTCCCCGGGACAGCCCACCTACAATGAGCAGTTCTTC
CASSYSPGQPTYNEQFF
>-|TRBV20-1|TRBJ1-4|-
TGCAGTGCTCTCCCAAAGGAGGAAAAACTGTTTTTT
CSALPKEEKLFF
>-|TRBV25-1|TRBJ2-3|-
TGTGCCAGCAGTGAAATACGGGAGACGGATACGCAGTATTTT
CASSEIRETDTQYF
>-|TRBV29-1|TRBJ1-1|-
TGCAGCGTTGAGTATCAGGGGACGGCTTTCTTT
CSVEYQGTAFF
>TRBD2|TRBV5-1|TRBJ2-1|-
TGCGCCAGCAGCTCCCGCCCACTAGCGGGAGTCAGAAATGAGCAGTTCTTC
CASSSRPLAGVRNEQFF
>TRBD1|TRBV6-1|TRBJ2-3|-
TGTGCCAGCAGCCGCGGACAGGGGACCACAGATACGCAGTATTTT
CASSRGQGTTDTQYF